The entry that follows covers one T cell receptor (beta chain) sequence. The sample is drawn from a study of T cells in Graves' hyperthyroidism and ophthalmopathy. CDR3 length: 15 amino acids. In germline, CDR1 is MNHEY, CDR2 SVGEGT. J gave up 11 bases and V 5 bases, and 7 bases lay outside the gene matches. RNA transcripts served as the template for amplifying TCR beta CDR3 regions. TCR CDR3 underwent first-round RT-PCR with the HTBI primer set. TCRdb redid the calling of the multiplex PCR reads with MiXCR, one entry per CDR3 protein. The sample shows approximately 740,000 distinct CDR3 sequences, 11% to 15% of them seen only once. No progression to ophthalmopathy during 18 months of follow-up defined stable disease. Each diagnosis was grounded in clinical symptoms, serum thyroxine and TRAb, thyroid ultrasound, and orbital computed tomography. The source of the PBMCs was about 10 ml of fresh peripheral blood.

Sequenced: blood. V usage is TRBV6-2 or TRBV6-3 and J usage is TRBJ2-1; 15 bases are a match to TRBD2. The receptor was derived from a woman between 18 and 29 years old with Graves' hyperthyroidism. The CDR3 coding sequence is TGTGCCAGCAGTCGGACTAGCGGGAGGGGGAATAAGCAGTTCTTC. This sequence encodes CASSRTSGRGNKQFF.